Listed here is a single TCR beta chain. What this receptor recognizes is not known. The sample holds no much larger clone one base away, and base qualities are not on file. This entry is derived from a study of blood T cell repertoires in COVID-19 (dated by TCRdb to the early 2020s). Study-level background: Collaborator samples came from the United States, Italy and Spain and covered acute and convalescent phases of COVID-19. The material from the prospective study consisted of cDNA or gDNA derived from T cells, B-cell-depleted T cells, or PBMCs. Subjects who had been exposed to COVID-19, were actively infected with it, or had recovered from it provided the deeply sampled blood TCRbeta repertoires that made up the dataset. A freely available public database, intended as a resource for researchers studying the immune response to SARS-CoV-2, is where the repertoires were released. The samples were drawn from the first 160 participants of the ongoing ImmuneRACE study and from 1,254 subjects provided by 6 global collaborators. Nearly every sample came with metadata listing a de-identified subject ID, COVID-19 status, age in years and sex. Where available, HLA class I and class II types were taken from metadata supplied by the sample provider and were not determined by assay-based typing.

On the study overall, not on this receptor specifically: Clinical and demographic metadata were provided uncurated, with the amount varying by source and participant.

TCRbeta CDR3 regions were amplified from genomic DNA using the immunoSEQ Assay, a bias-controlled multiplex PCR. The authors' analysis ran thus. Nucleated cell counts per sample were estimated from amplification of reference gene primers within the assay. To quantify the absolute abundance of each unique TCRbeta CDR3 rearrangement, sequence reads were collapsed and filtered. For each sample, productive Simpson clonality was calculated by taking the square root of Simpson's diversity index across productive rearrangements. This immuneACCESS table, as held by TCRdb, lists in-frame sequences with V and J called but not all clones. Of the missing ones, under half trace to an unresolved V gene in checked studies; the others have no known cause. D and trimming were read from the DNA, whereas the V and J calls and clone size are those reported in that table. This sample is represented by roughly 200,000 clones; roughly 87% of them were singletons. The top ten clones comprise about 2.2% of the sample.

In the prospective study, participants were about 18 to 95 years old, resided in 24 geographic areas of the United States, and were enrolled through a virtual design. In the prospective study, cohorts were assigned on the basis of participant-reported clinical history obtained from a screening survey and a study questionnaire. Recovered participants in ImmuneRACE Cohort 3 were defined by two consecutive negative NP/OP PCR tests, clearance by a healthcare professional, or resolution of symptoms. Each participant in the prospective study had whole blood, serum and a nasopharyngeal or oropharyngeal swab collected by mobile phlebotomists. Additional blood draws and questionnaires over an approximately two-month period could optionally be provided by prospective study participants. Prospective study blood samples were shipped either frozen or at room temperature before DNA extraction. The CDR3 goes from the cysteine to the phenylalanine over 14 residues. Only CDR3 DNA is held: 42 bases, read in frame from base 1. The germline V gene yields MNHGY for CDR1 and SVAAGI for CDR2. The trim is 2 bases for V and 5 bases for J, with a gap of 10 bases between the germline ends.

The receptor was derived from a woman in her thirties who had recovered from COVID-19. Recombination linked TRBV6-9 to TRBJ1-5; the D gene is not confidently resolved. Specimen: PBMCs or T cells enriched from blood (not recorded which). The sequence in DNA is TGTGCCAGCAGTTATCGAGAGGGATATCAGCCCCAGCATTTT. Protein translation: CASSYREGYQPQHF.